A single sample is the source of the 27 T cell receptor beta chains below, sequenced in a study of blood T cell repertoires in COVID-19. TCRdb's copy holds only in-frame clones and misses some; the assay was immunoSEQ multiplex PCR. The sample lists over 150,000 clones; approximately 88% were seen once. Sequencing was carried out using peripheral blood. The receptors shown here come from a woman in her thirties or forties with COVID-19, enrolled during active disease.

This sequence joins TRBV29-1 and TRBJ2-1, with 7 nucleotides matching TRBD1. The V and J ends lost 4 bases and 5 bases, in that order; junction bases with no gene match: 5. This CDR3 is built from 13 residues. Germline CDR1 is SQVTM and CDR2 is ANQGSEA. CDR3 nucleotides: TGCAGCGTTGTTAGGACAGGCCACAATGAGCAGTTCTTC. As protein: CSVVRTGHNEQFF.

The V gene is TRBV18, the J gene TRBJ1-1; TRBD1 matches 8 bases. The V gene end was trimmed by 2 bases and the J gene end by 4 bases; junction bases not matched to a gene: 9. The CDR3 spans 16 residues. Germline CDR1 and CDR2: KGHSH and LQKENI. The CDR3 sequence: CASSPTAGTGGTEAFF. The CDR3 region has the DNA TGTGCCAGCTCACCAACTGCCGGGACAGGAGGCACTGAAGCTTTCTTT.

The chain uses TRBV9 and TRBJ2-1; 7 bases map to TRBD2. V trimming: 2 bases; J trimming: 4 bases; junction bases outside the gene matches: 6. The CDR3 is 15 amino acids. Germline CDR1 SGDLS, CDR2 YYNGEE. The CDR3 DNA reads as TGTGCCAGCAGCGTGATTAAAGCGGGGTACAATGAGCAGTTCTTC. Protein sequence: CASSVIKAGYNEQFF.

This clone has just one count. CDR3 loop: CASTKVQIKQETQYF. The CDR3 nucleotides are TGTGCCAGCACCAAGGTACAGATCAAGCAAGAGACCCAGTACTTC. The chain couples TRBV6-1 to TRBJ2-5; unclear D gene. The CDR3 consists of 15 residues. Deletions cut 7 bases from V and 2 bases from J, with 17 bases between. CDR1 and CDR2 (germline): MNHNS, SASEGT.

The chain uses TRBV7-9 and TRBJ2-2; D perhaps matches TRBD1 (6 bases). The germline gives CDR1 SEHNR, CDR2 FQNEAQ (reference sequence). V lost 4 bases and J 1 base, leaving 7 bases between the germline ends. The CDR3 spans 14 residues. The CDR3 bases are TGTGCCAGCAGCTCGGGACAGAACACCGGGGAGCTGTTTTTT. Amino acids: CASSSGQNTGELFF.

This chain connects TRBV11-3 to TRBJ1-5; a weak D match, TRBD1 (5 bases). V was cut by 5 bases and J by 1 base, with 9 bases left in between. Germline assignment: CDR1 SGHNT and CDR2 YENEEA. The CDR3 spans 14 residues. The CDR3 protein is CASSGRASNQPQHF. CDR3 nucleotides: TGTGCCAGCAGCGGCAGGGCGAGCAATCAGCCCCAGCATTTT.

V usage is TRBV18 and J usage is TRBJ1-5, with unresolved D. V lost 6 bases to trimming and J lost 7 bases, with 13 bases between them. This CDR3 contains 13 residues. Germline values: CDR1 KGHSH, CDR2 LQKENI. The chain's CDR3 is CASSPLQEQPQHF. CDR3 nucleotides: TGTGCCAGCTCCCCTCTCCAGGAACAGCCCCAGCATTTT.

The chain carries TRBV9 and TRBJ2-1; D may be TRBD2 (6 bases). Trimming took 4 bases from V and 11 from J, leaving 19 bases between them. CDR1 and CDR2 from the germline V gene are SGDLS and YYNGEE. The CDR3 contains 14 residues. CDR3 in DNA: TGTGCCAGCAGCCAGGACTATTTCGTTCGCCAGCAGTTCTTC. Amino acids: CASSQDYFVRQQFF. The whole variable domain, filled in from reference TRBV9 and TRBJ2-1, reads DSGVTQTPKHLITATGQRVTLRCSPRSGDLSVYWYQQSLDQGLQFLIQYYNGEERAKGNILERFSAQQFPDLHSELNLSSLELGDSALYFCASSQDYFVRQQFFGPGTRLTVL.

The rearrangement links TRBV19 to TRBJ1-1; weak D call: TRBD1 (5 bases). CDR3 length equals 15 residues. Germline assignment: CDR1 LNHDA and CDR2 SQIVND (reference sequence). Trimming removed 6 bases at V and 3 bases at J, with 17 bases between. CDR3 nucleotide sequence: TGTGCCAGTAGGTTTGAGGGACTCCCGGACACTGAAGCTTTCTTT. It yields the protein CASRFEGLPDTEAFF. The variable domain in full, completed from reference TRBV19 and TRBJ1-1, reads DGGITQSPKYLFRKEGQNVTLSCEQNLNHDAMYWYRQDPGQGLRLIYYSQIVNDFQKGDIAEGYSVSREKKESFPLTVTSAQKNPTAFYLCASRFEGLPDTEAFFGQGTRLTVV.

The chain combines TRBV21-1 with TRBJ1-3; the table's D call of TRBD1 was not tested on the DNA. TRBV21-1 represents a pseudogene. CDR3 length equals 16 residues. CDR3 sequence (DNA): TGTGCCAGCACCCCATGGGGACAGGGTGGTGGAAACACCATATATTTT. It is translated as CASTPWGQGGGNTIYF.

This clone has a count of ten or more. The rearrangement uses TRBV11-3 and TRBJ2-2; D perhaps matches TRBD1 (5 bases). The CDR3 has 16 residues. V was trimmed by 1 base and J by 0 bases, leaving 9 bases between them. CDR1 and CDR2 (germline): SGHNT, YENEEA. The CDR3 DNA reads TGTGCCAGCAGCTTAGGGACAAGTGCGAACACCGGGGAGCTGTTTTTT. It specifies CASSLGTSANTGELFF.

The chain couples TRBV6-6 to TRBJ1-1; TRBD1 is a possible D gene (5 bases). The CDR3 is 17 residues long. Deletions cut 5 bases from V and 1 base from J, with 20 bases between. Germline-derived CDR1 and CDR2 are MNHNY and SVGAGI (reference sequence). In nucleotides, the CDR3 is TGTGCCAGCAGTCTTCCATCAGGGAAGGCTACGAACACTGAAGCTTTCTTT. This gives the protein CASSLPSGKATNTEAFF.

The rearrangement uses TRBV4-1 and TRBJ2-1; TRBD2 agrees at 14 bases. Germline V gene sequence: CDR1 MGHRA, CDR2 YSYEKL. V dropped 0 bases and J dropped 8; count of bases not matched to a gene: 9. The CDR3 contains 18 residues. Written as DNA, the CDR3 is TGCGCCAGCAGCCAAGATGAGAGGGGACTAGCGGGGGCGGATGAGCAGTTCTTC. Residues: CASSQDERGLAGADEQFF.

The CDR3 DNA reads as TGTGCCAGCAGCCGTAGGGGGGGCTACGAGCAGTACTTC. The encoded protein is CASSRRGGYEQYF. V and J are TRBV21-1 and TRBJ2-7; the table calls TRBD2, which could not be checked here. TRBV21-1 is noted as a pseudogene. CDR3 length: 13 amino acids.

This sequence joins TRBV9 and TRBJ2-1, with 12 bases aligning to TRBD1. With 0 bases clipped from V and 6 bases from J, the junction kept 1 base outside the gene matches. Germline V gene lookup returns CDR1 SGDLS and CDR2 YYNGEE. The CDR3 length is 15 residues. The CDR3 is CASSVAGQGANEQFF. Written as DNA, the CDR3 is TGTGCCAGCAGCGTAGCGGGACAGGGGGCCAATGAGCAGTTCTTC. Full variable domain (missing parts from reference TRBV9 and TRBJ2-1): DSGVTQTPKHLITATGQRVTLRCSPRSGDLSVYWYQQSLDQGLQFLIQYYNGEERAKGNILERFSAQQFPDLHSELNLSSLELGDSALYFCASSVAGQGANEQFFGPGTRLTVL.

The chain has TRBV19 and TRBJ1-2; D is unclear. V was trimmed by 3 bases and J by 3 bases, leaving 11 bases between them. CDR3 size: 14 residues. Germline V gives CDR1 LNHDA, CDR2 SQIVND (reference sequence). This chain's CDR3 is CASSIPKTYYGYTF. In DNA form, the CDR3 reads TGTGCCAGTAGTATCCCTAAGACATACTATGGCTACACCTTC.

The chain combines TRBV10-1 with TRBJ1-5, with no clear D. Germline-derived CDR1 and CDR2 are WNHNN and SYGVQD (reference sequence). V was trimmed by 7 bases and J by 6 bases, leaving 7 bases between them. The CDR3 is 11 amino acids. CDR3 region: CASTSGQPQHF. DNA of the CDR3: TGCGCCAGCACTTCCGGTCAGCCCCAGCATTTT.

Ten or more counts support this clone. Written as DNA, the CDR3 is TGTGCCAGCAGCTTGGGAGGGAGGGACAATCAGCCCCAGCATTTT. Protein product: CASSLGGRDNQPQHF. The rearrangement links TRBV5-4 to TRBJ1-5; D unclear. The CDR3 sequence is 15 residues long. The germline gives CDR1 SGHNT, CDR2 YYREEE (reference sequence). Trimming pared 0 bases from V and 3 bases from J, leaving 10 bases between. Full variable domain (remainder filled in from reference TRBV5-4 and TRBJ1-5): ETGVTQSPTHLIKTRGQQVTLRCSSQSGHNTVSWYQQALGQGPQFIFQYYREEENGRGNFPPRFSGLQFPNYSSELNVNALELDDSALYLCASSLGGRDNQPQHFGDGTRLSIL.

V and J are TRBV5-1 and TRBJ1-6; 11 bases line up with TRBD1. CDR1 is SGHRS, CDR2 YFSETQ, per germline. The CDR3 is made up of 17 amino acids. V shed 4 bases and J 5 bases; nucleotides not matched to a gene: 8. CDR3 protein: CASSPGQGVKNNSPLHF. CDR3 DNA: TGCGCCAGCAGCCCGGGACAGGGGGTAAAGAATAATTCACCCCTCCACTTT.

CDR3 amino acids: CASSYPVGSGNTEAFF. The CDR3 DNA reads as TGTGCCAGCAGTTACCCGGTCGGGAGTGGGAACACTGAAGCTTTCTTT. This chain connects TRBV6-6 to TRBJ1-1; D is uncertain. CDR1 MNHNY and CDR2 SVGAGI come from the germline V gene (reference sequence). This CDR3 contains 16 residues. Between the trimmed V and J ends, which lost 2 bases and 1 base, there was a span of 14 bases.

The V call is TRBV7-8, the J call TRBJ1-1; TRBD1 matches at 8 bases. The trim removed 2 bases at V and 0 bases at J, leaving 2 bases unmatched. CDR3 size: 15 residues. Per the germline V gene, CDR1 is SGHVS and CDR2 is FQNEAQ. As DNA, the CDR3 is TGTGCCAGCAGCTTAATGGACAGGGTGAACACTGAAGCTTTCTTT. Amino acids: CASSLMDRVNTEAFF.

There are many counts of this clone. The same CDR3 is also encoded by other DNA sequences in this sample. The J gene is TRBJ2-1, the V gene TRBV24-1; TRBD1 agrees at 11 bases. J gave up 3 bases and V 3 bases, and 3 bases lay outside the gene matches. The CDR3 sequence is 16 residues long. Germline CDR1 is KGHDR and CDR2 is SFDVKD. The CDR3 region has the DNA TGTGCCACCAGTGATCCCGGGACAGGGGGCTACAATGAGCAGTTCTTC. This translates into CATSDPGTGGYNEQFF.

V gene TRBV20-1 combines with J gene TRBJ1-1; no clear D gene. Germline lookup yields CDR1 DFQATT and CDR2 SNEGSKA (reference sequence). This CDR3 spans 11 amino acids. Trimming removed 3 bases at V and 9 bases at J, with 11 bases between. The DNA for the CDR3 is TGCAGTGCTAGTGGAATGAGTAAAGCTTTCTTT. Translation: CSASGMSKAFF.

The gene calls are TRBV18 and TRBJ1-1; D may be TRBD1 (5 bases). There are 14 residues in the CDR3. CDR1 KGHSH and CDR2 LQKENI come from the germline V gene. Trimming cost V 3 bases and J 10 bases, with 18 bases left between them. The CDR3 reads CASSPIGAQMGAFF. The DNA of the CDR3 is TGTGCCAGCTCACCCATAGGGGCGCAAATGGGAGCTTTCTTT.

CDR3 nucleotide sequence: TGTGCCAGCAGTTTAACAGGGACGGGTAACTATGGCTACACCTTC. Amino acids: CASSLTGTGNYGYTF. V is TRBV27 and J is TRBJ1-2; TRBD1 is a possible D gene (6 bases). In germline, CDR1 is MNHEY, CDR2 SMNVEV (reference sequence). The CDR3 runs to 15 residues. V was cut by 2 bases and J by 1 base, with 11 bases left in between.

The V and J genes are TRBV6-5 and TRBJ1-3; 7 nucleotides align to TRBD1. Trimming took 5 bases from V and 3 from J; bases not matched to a gene: 7. The CDR3 runs to 15 residues. The germline gives CDR1 MNHEY, CDR2 SVGAGI. The CDR3 reads CASSRQGTGGNTIYF. CDR3 DNA sequence: TGTGCCAGCAGTCGACAGGGAACGGGTGGAAACACCATATATTTT.

V gene TRBV6-5 combines with J gene TRBJ1-5; D is uncertain. Trimming stripped 0 bases from V and 8 bases from J, with 8 bases between. There are 13 residues in the CDR3. Germline CDR1 MNHEY, CDR2 SVGAGI. CDR3 loop: CASSYSIGEPQHF. In DNA, the CDR3 is TGTGCCAGCAGTTACTCGATCGGGGAGCCCCAGCATTTT.